The rows below give T cell receptor beta chains drawn from one sample of a study of patients and donors after allogeneic stem cell transplantation. A single record per CDR3 protein comes from TCRdb applying MiXCR to the RT-PCR reads. The table lists about a million distinct CDR3 sequences, about a sixth of them singletons. The sequencing sample was made of blood, either unsorted or a sorted T cell fraction (not recorded which). The receptors were gathered from a human donor who was either an allogeneic HSCT recipient or a stem cell or donor lymphocyte infusion donor (not recorded which). It is not recorded whose cells these are; they may come from a transplant donor. CDR3s include the opening cysteine and the closing phenylalanine or tryptophan. The D gene is left open where the match is weak. Rows give clone size only sometimes, using once, few, many, or a class for an expanded clone.

d_gene,abundance,j_gene,v_gene,CDR3nt,CDR3aa
.,.,TRBJ2-7,TRBV10-3,TGTGCCATCAGGGACAACTACGAGCAGTACTTC,CAIRDNYEQYF
TRBD1,.,TRBJ1-2,TRBV5-1,TGCGCCAGCAGCTTGGGCCGGGACAGGGCCTATGGCTACACCTTC,CASSLGRDRAYGYTF
TRBD1,few,TRBJ2-2,TRBV18,TGTGCCAGCTCACCACAGGGGACAGGGCCGAACACCGGGGAGCTGTTTTTT,CASSPQGTGPNTGELFF
.,few,TRBJ1-3,TRBV3-1,TGTGCCAGCAGCCAACATGTGGGGTCTGGAAACACCATATATTTT,CASSQHVGSGNTIYF
.,.,TRBJ2-5,TRBV12-3/TRBV12-4,TGTGCCAGCCGCTTGGGGGGTGGGGGAGAGACCCAGTACTTC,CASRLGGGGETQYF
.,.,TRBJ2-7,TRBV27,TGTGCCAGCAGTTTATCGGCCCGGCGTCAATATCTACGCGAGCAGTACTTC,CASSLSARRQYLREQYF
.,.,TRBJ1-2,TRBV7-9,TGTGCCAGCAGCTTAGTGGTGGCCAGAGACACCTTC,CASSLVVARDTF
.,.,TRBJ1-2,TRBV20-1,TGCAGTGCTAGAACTCCCGGGACGCTCTATGGCTACACCTTC,CSARTPGTLYGYTF
.,few,TRBJ1-1,TRBV7-3,TGTGCCAGCAGCTTAACCGGGTTAGGGGCTGAAGCTTTCTTT,CASSLTGLGAEAFF
.,once,TRBJ1-3,TRBV11-1,TGTGCCAGCAGCTTAATGTTGAGTAAGGGGACGTCTGGAAACACCATATATTTT,CASSLMLSKGTSGNTIYF
.,.,TRBJ2-3,TRBV12-3/TRBV12-4,TGTGCCAGCAGCCACCACCAAACAGATACGCAGTATTTT,CASSHHQTDTQYF
TRBD2,.,TRBJ2-6,TRBV12-3/TRBV12-4,TGTGCCAGCAGTTTAGTCCAACGAGTCATTCGCGGCGGGGGATTTTCTGGGGCCAACGTCCTGACTTTC,CASSLVQRVIRGGGFSGANVLTF
TRBD2,.,TRBJ2-1,TRBV20-1,TGCAGTGCTAGAGTGGGTAGCGGGGGGAATGAGCAGTTCTTC,CSARVGSGGNEQFF
.,.,TRBJ1-1,TRBV7-2,TGTGCCAGCAGCATCAGTGTCATGAACACTGAAGCTTTCTTT,CASSISVMNTEAFF
.,.,TRBJ2-5,TRBV20-1,TGCAGTGCTCGGGGTATAGGCCACGTCGGAGAAGAGACCCAGTACTTC,CSARGIGHVGEETQYF
TRBD1,.,TRBJ2-2,TRBV6-2/TRBV6-3,TGTGCCACGACAGGGCAGAACACCGGGGAGCTGTTTTTT,CATTGQNTGELFF
TRBD2,.,TRBJ2-2,TRBV15,TGTGCCACCAGCAGAGGACTAGCGGGACGGGGCACCGGGGAGCTGTTTTTT,CATSRGLAGRGTGELFF
TRBD1,few,TRBJ2-7,TRBV12-3/TRBV12-4,TGTGCCAGCAGTTATAAGGGCCTCGGGACAGGGCTAAGGTCCTACGAGCAGTACTTC,CASSYKGLGTGLRSYEQYF
TRBD1,.,TRBJ1-4,TRBV13,TGTGCCAGCAGCTCCACCGGGACAGGAGCTGAAAAACTGTTTTTT,CASSSTGTGAEKLFF
.,few,TRBJ2-5,TRBV28,TGTGCCAGCAGTTTACCCGGGCCTCCCGAGACCCAGTACTTC,CASSLPGPPETQYF
TRBD1,few,TRBJ2-1,TRBV6-1,TGTGCCAGCAGGCCGAACAGGGGGCGCGACAATGAGCAGTTCTTC,CASRPNRGRDNEQFF
TRBD1,.,TRBJ2-7,TRBV6-2/TRBV6-3,TGTGACAGCAGTCTACAGGGGGCCTACGAGCAGTACTTC,CDSSLQGAYEQYF
.,.,TRBJ1-6,TRBV19,TGTGCCAGTAGTATTCGTTCCCCCGGCAGGACGGATTCACCCCTCCACTTT,CASSIRSPGRTDSPLHF
TRBD1,.,TRBJ2-5,TRBV20-1,TGCAGTGCCCCCGAGCCTGTGGACAGGGCGAACCAAGAGACCCAGTACTTC,CSAPEPVDRANQETQYF
TRBD1,many,TRBJ1-6,TRBV12-3/TRBV12-4,TGTGCCAGCAGTCGGATTCAGGGGGCACCCCTCCACTTT,CASSRIQGAPLHF
TRBD1,.,TRBJ2-1,TRBV4-1,TGCGCCAGCAGCCAAATCCGGGACAGATACAATGAGCAGTTCTTC,CASSQIRDRYNEQFF
.,.,TRBJ2-2,TRBV7-3,TGTGCCAGCAGCGTAACCCTGAACACCGGGGAGCTGTTTTTT,CASSVTLNTGELFF
.,.,TRBJ1-1,TRBV9,TGTGCCAGCAGCGTAGCAGGAACCAACACTGAAGCTTTCTTT,CASSVAGTNTEAFF
.,many,TRBJ2-3,TRBV5-1,TGCGCCAGCAGCTTGGAGGCAAGGGATACGCAGTATTTT,CASSLEARDTQYF
TRBD2,.,TRBJ2-5,TRBV5-1,TGCGCCAGCAGCCCGAACGGGACTAGCGGGGAGACCCAGTACTTC,CASSPNGTSGETQYF
TRBD2,.,TRBJ2-2,TRBV10-3,TGTGCCATCAGTCAAAGCCTGGCGGGGGGGCCTGGGGAGCTGTTTTTT,CAISQSLAGGPGELFF
.,few,TRBJ2-3,TRBV5-6,TGTGCCAGCAGCTTGGGGGGATTTCCCGATACGCAGTATTTT,CASSLGGFPDTQYF
.,many,TRBJ1-6,TRBV5-6,TGTGCCAGCAGCTCCGGGGGCTCCTATAATTCACCCCTCCACTTT,CASSSGGSYNSPLHF
.,few,TRBJ1-1,TRBV7-9,TGTGCCAGCAGCTTAGCCAAGGCAAACACTGAAGCTTTCTTT,CASSLAKANTEAFF
.,.,TRBJ1-5,TRBV12-3/TRBV12-4,TGTGCCAGCAGTTTGATTGATAGCAATCAGCCCCAGCATTTT,CASSLIDSNQPQHF
.,.,TRBJ2-2,TRBV20-1,TGCAGTGCCAGTGAGGCAGGGCGGAACACCGGGGAGCTGTTTTTT,CSASEAGRNTGELFF
.,.,TRBJ2-1,TRBV5-1,TGCGCCAGCAGCCGGGGGACTGGGGGCGATGAGCAGTTCTTC,CASSRGTGGDEQFF
TRBD2,few,TRBJ2-1,TRBV7-9,TGTGCCAGCAGCTTATCGTCTAGCGGGGGGGCGTGGAATGAGCAGTTCTTC,CASSLSSSGGAWNEQFF
.,few,TRBJ2-2,TRBV6-6,TGTGCCAGCTGGTTGGCCGGGGAGCTGTTTTTT,CASWLAGELFF
.,.,TRBJ2-7,TRBV20-1,TGCAGTGTTATTACAGCCTACGAGCAGTACTTC,CSVITAYEQYF
.,.,TRBJ1-1,TRBV4-1,TGCGCCAGCAGCCAAGAGAATCGAGGGACTGAAGCTTTCTTT,CASSQENRGTEAFF
.,.,TRBJ2-7,TRBV5-6,TGTGCCAGCAGCTCCCAGACTAGGGTCGAGCAGTACTTC,CASSSQTRVEQYF
.,few,TRBJ1-1,TRBV12-3/TRBV12-4,TGTGCCAGCAGTTTATATGTGCCGATGAACACTGAAGCTTTCTTT,CASSLYVPMNTEAFF
.,few,TRBJ1-4,TRBV7-9,TGTGCCAGCAGCTTAGCGCGGCAGAGAGATGAAAAACTGTTTTTT,CASSLARQRDEKLFF
.,.,TRBJ1-3,TRBV19,TGTGCCAGTAGAACGGCAGGGCTTGACACCATATATTTT,CASRTAGLDTIYF